This TCR beta chain was identified during a study of T cell clones after liver transplantation. Overall study context: Subjects received no induction therapy and standard immunosuppression until randomization at 12-24 months post-transplant. Findings of the study overall: Rather than being deleted, graft donor-reactive T cells may have moved into the graft. Low donor cell numbers restricted donor-reactive repertoire measurement in two subjects.

Comments on this clone: Its target is unknown.

The CDR3 is made up of 15 amino acids. Germline V gene data show CDR1 as KGHSH and CDR2 as LQKENI. The ends lost 3 bases at V and 1 base at J; junction bases unmatched: 1. Method: immunoSEQ multiplex PCR; TCRdb's copy keeps in-frame clones and lacks some. Seen here are about 76,000 clones, 83% observed once, and the top ten hold about 2.8%. The specimen was CD4+ T cells from blood, collected at the 22-month timepoint. This chain connects TRBV18 to TRBJ2-1; 9 bases align to TRBD1. The sequence was collected from a human patient who received a liver transplant. The graft donor may have contributed some T cells. In DNA form, the CDR3 reads TGTGCCAGCTCACCGGGACAGGGATCCTACAATGAGCAGTTCTTC. Translated, it gives CASSPGQGSYNEQFF. Filled out from reference TRBV18 and TRBJ2-1, the complete variable domain reads NAGVMQNPRHLVRRRGQEARLRCSPMKGHSHVYWYRQLPEEGLKFMVYLQKENIIDESGMPKERFSAEFPKEGPSILRIQQVVRGDSAAYFCASSPGQGSYNEQFFGPGTRLTVL.